The 19 T cell receptor beta chains presented below share a single source sample, sequenced in a study of blood T cell repertoires in COVID-19. Data came from immunoSEQ multiplex PCR; TCRdb stores just in-frame clones and leaves some out. Among over 25,000 clones listed, around 85% were seen once. Sequences were obtained from peripheral blood. The origin of the receptors is a human donor in a cohort sampled during active COVID-19.

This clone was recorded once. This chain links TRBV24-1 with TRBJ2-3, with 12 bases lining up with TRBD2. V was pared by 4 bases and J by 6 bases, with 10 bases of the junction left unmatched. The CDR3 extends over 17 amino acids. Germline V lookup: CDR1 KGHDR, CDR2 SFDVKD. The CDR3 spells CATSDAGLAGPRDTQYF. DNA for the CDR3: TGTGCCACCAGTGACGCCGGACTAGCGGGACCTAGGGATACGCAGTATTTT.

The rearrangement uses TRBV29-1 and TRBJ2-3; perhaps TRBD2 as D (6 bases). The CDR3 covers 13 residues. Germline lookup yields CDR1 SQVTM and CDR2 ANQGSEA. The germline V and J ends were trimmed by 4 bases and 5 bases, with 13 bases remaining between them. CDR3 in DNA: TGCAGCGTTGTCGGGGGACTTATAGATACGCAGTATTTT. Translation gives CSVVGGLIDTQYF.

This clone appeared a single time. The chain joins TRBV5-1 to TRBJ1-1, with a possible D match to TRBD1 (6 bases). There are 14 residues in the CDR3. Germline V gene sequence: CDR1 SGHRS, CDR2 YFSETQ. Trimming took 3 bases from V and 0 from J, leaving 9 bases between them. The CDR3 coding sequence is TGCGCCAGCAGCTCACAGGGAATGAACACTGAAGCTTTCTTT. This gives the protein CASSSQGMNTEAFF.

The gene calls are TRBV30 and TRBJ2-2, with a weak D call TRBD1 (6 bases). The CDR3 is 13 amino acids. Germline lookup yields CDR1 GTSNPN and CDR2 SVGIG (reference sequence). V lost 4 bases and J 6 bases, leaving 12 bases between the germline ends. The CDR3 DNA follows: TGTGCCTGGACAGGGGTTGAACCCGGGGAGCTGTTTTTT. This translates into CAWTGVEPGELFF.

The chain links TRBV10-3 to TRBJ2-1; D is ambiguous. Germline assignment: CDR1 ENHRY and CDR2 SYGVKD. The CDR3 is made up of 14 amino acids. The V end lost 4 bases, the J end lost 5 bases, and 12 bases lay between the germline ends. The DNA for the CDR3 is TGTGCCATCAGTGGGCGGAGCCTAGACAATGAGCAGTTCTTC. Translated: CAISGRSLDNEQFF.

The chain has TRBV5-1 and TRBJ2-5; D call uncertain. CDR3 length equals 17 residues. The germline V and J ends were trimmed by 2 bases and 0 bases, with 17 bases remaining between them. The V gene's germline CDR1 is SGHRS and CDR2 YFSETQ. CDR3 in DNA: TGCGCCAGCAGCTTCTTAGGCGGCAGAATAGACCAAGAGACCCAGTACTTC. This encodes CASSFLGGRIDQETQYF. The variable domain in full, completed from reference TRBV5-1 and TRBJ2-5, reads KAGVTQTPRYLIKTRGQQVTLSCSPISGHRSVSWYQQTPGQGLQFLFEYFSETQRNKGNFPGRFSGRQFSNSRSEMNVSTLELGDSALYLCASSFLGGRIDQETQYFGPGTRLLVL.

The gene calls are TRBV6-5 and TRBJ2-3; D possibly corresponds to TRBD1 (6 bases). The CDR3 covers 14 residues. Trimming removed 3 bases from V and 6 bases from J, with 13 bases in between. Germline V lookup: CDR1 MNHEY, CDR2 SVGAGI. The CDR3 sequence is CASSYIRGGDTQYF. The DNA of the CDR3 is TGTGCCAGCAGTTATATCAGGGGTGGGGATACGCAGTATTTT.

Written as DNA, the CDR3 is TGTGCCAGCAGCCCGGGAGTTCCCTCTGGAAACACCATATATTTT. This gives the protein CASSPGVPSGNTIYF. The chain recombines TRBV7-9 with TRBJ1-3; D is ambiguous. Per germline, CDR1 SEHNR and CDR2 FQNEAQ (reference sequence). The V and J ends lost 5 bases and 0 bases respectively, with 11 bases between them. The CDR3 has 15 amino acids.

The chain is built from TRBV5-1 and TRBJ1-4; 7 bases align to TRBD1. The CDR3 extends over 15 amino acids. Germline-derived CDR1 and CDR2 are SGHRS and YFSETQ. V lost 4 bases to trimming and J lost 8 bases; unmatched junction nucleotides: 11. In DNA, the CDR3 is TGCGCCAGCAGCCCAGCGGACAGGCCGGTAGAAAAACTGTTTTTT. Protein product: CASSPADRPVEKLFF.

This chain uses TRBV28 with TRBJ2-2; D is undetermined. Germline V gene lookup returns CDR1 MDHEN and CDR2 SYDVKM. The V and J ends lost 5 bases and 7 bases respectively, with 11 bases between them. This CDR3 region has 13 residues. This chain's CDR3 is CASSPDGYGELFF. Here the CDR3 DNA reads TGTGCCAGCAGTCCCGACGGGTACGGGGAGCTGTTTTTT.

The chain recombines TRBV29-1 with TRBJ1-5; TRBD1 agrees at 12 bases. The length of the CDR3 is 14 residues. Looked up from germline, CDR1 is SQVTM and CDR2 is ANQGSEA. V dropped 6 bases and J dropped 4; count of bases not matched to a gene: 4. CDR3 nucleotides: TGCAGCGTGGGGGGACAGGGGGCAAATCAGCCCCAGCATTTT. This encodes CSVGGQGANQPQHF. The variable domain in full, completed from reference TRBV29-1 and TRBJ1-5, reads SAVISQKPSRDICQRGTSLTIQCQVDSQVTMMFWYRQQPGQSLTLIATANQGSEATYESGFVIDKFPISRPNLTFSTLTVSNMSPEDSSIYLCSVGGQGANQPQHFGDGTRLSIL.

The table lists this clone with a count of one. One junction end disagrees with the germline gene, perhaps due to a read error. The chain joins TRBV7-7 to TRBJ2-3; D is possibly TRBD2 (5 bases). Germline lookup yields CDR1 SSHAT and CDR2 FNYEAQ (reference sequence). This CDR3 is built from 15 residues. The CDR3 region has the DNA TGTGCTAGCAGCTTGAGTCAGGAGGGCACAGATACGCAGTATTTT. As protein: CASSLSQEGTDTQYF. The entire variable domain, with the rest obtained from reference TRBV7-7 and TRBJ2-3, is as follows: GAGVSQSPRYKVTKRGQDVTLRCDPISSHATLYWYQQALGQGPEFLTYFNYEAQPDKSGLPSDRFSAERPEGSISTLTIQRTEQRDSAMYRCASSLSQEGTDTQYFGPGTRLTVL.

The rearrangement links TRBV15 to TRBJ2-5; tentative D call: TRBD2 (6 bases). Per the germline V gene, CDR1 is LNHNV and CDR2 is YYDKDF (reference sequence). The ends were cut back, 0 bases at V and 5 bases at J, with 13 bases in the middle. This CDR3 has 15 residues. The CDR3 loop reads CATSRDGGLLETQYF. In nucleotides, the CDR3 is TGTGCCACCAGCAGAGATGGGGGGTTGTTGGAGACCCAGTACTTC. Looking up the rest from reference TRBV15 and TRBJ2-5 gives the full variable domain: DAMVIQNPRYQVTQFGKPVTLSCSQTLNHNVMYWYQQKSSQAPKLLFHYYDKDFNNEADTPDNFQSRRPNTSFCFLDIRSPGLGDTAMYLCATSRDGGLLETQYFGPGTRLLVL.

By share, this clone counts as medium-sized (0.01 to 0.1%). The chain couples TRBV28 to TRBJ1-6; 8 bases agree with TRBD1. This CDR3 has 14 amino acids. Losses at the gene ends were 7 bases for V and 6 bases for J; bases not matched to a gene: 5. The V gene's germline CDR1 is MDHEN and CDR2 SYDVKM. CDR3 protein: CASNPGQANSPLHF. The CDR3 DNA is TGTGCCAGCAACCCGGGACAGGCTAATTCACCCCTCCACTTT.

The V gene is TRBV10-3, the J gene TRBJ2-6, with 9 bases aligning to TRBD1. The germline CDR1 and CDR2 sequences are ENHRY and SYGVKD. This CDR3 has 18 amino acids. Trimming took 6 bases from V and 3 from J; bases not matched to a gene: 12. The CDR3 spells CAISEEGQGLVGANVLTF. DNA of the CDR3: TGTGCCATCAGCGAGGAGGGACAGGGACTGGTTGGGGCCAACGTCCTGACTTTC.

Relative to its sample, this clone is large. The gene calls are TRBV6-5 and TRBJ2-5, with a possible D match to TRBD1 (6 bases). The V end was cut by 8 bases, the J end by 1 base, with 17 bases between. This CDR3 is 15 amino acids long. The germline V gene has CDR1 MNHEY and CDR2 SVGAGI. The CDR3 is CASLPTGTFQETQYF. The CDR3 bases are TGTGCCAGCCTTCCGACAGGAACTTTCCAAGAGACCCAGTACTTC.

The CDR3 sequence: CASSVTVTGSGNTIYF. CDR3 bases: TGTGCCAGCAGCGTAACCGTAACAGGGAGTGGAAACACCATATATTTT. The chain combines TRBV9 with TRBJ1-3; the D gene is possibly TRBD1 (6 bases). Germline V gives CDR1 SGDLS, CDR2 YYNGEE. V lost 1 base and J 3 bases, leaving 14 bases between the germline ends. The CDR3 runs to 16 residues.

This clone occurred once. This chain connects TRBV6-6 to TRBJ2-1; 7 positions match TRBD1. The ends lost 7 bases at V and 3 bases at J; junction bases unmatched: 12. The germline gives CDR1 MNHNY, CDR2 SVGAGI (reference sequence). CDR3 length: 16 amino acids. CDR3 in amino acids: CASIPTGVNYYNEQFF. The DNA of the CDR3 is TGTGCCAGCATACCAACAGGGGTTAACTACTACAATGAGCAGTTCTTC.

J is TRBJ2-2 and V is TRBV28; 8 bases are shared with TRBD1. Germline V gene lookup returns CDR1 MDHEN and CDR2 SYDVKM. The CDR3 is 16 amino acids. Unmatched junction bases numbered 7, after V lost 6 bases and J lost 1 base. The CDR3 reads CASSLSGTGNTGELFF. Here the CDR3 DNA reads TGTGCCAGCAGCCTCTCCGGGACAGGGAACACCGGGGAGCTGTTTTTT. Variable domain in full (rest from reference TRBV28 and TRBJ2-2): DVKVTQSSRYLVKRTGEKVFLECVQDMDHENMFWYRQDPGLGLRLIYFSYDVKMKEKGDIPEGYSVSREKKERFSLILESASTNQTSMYLCASSLSGTGNTGELFFGEGSRLTVL.